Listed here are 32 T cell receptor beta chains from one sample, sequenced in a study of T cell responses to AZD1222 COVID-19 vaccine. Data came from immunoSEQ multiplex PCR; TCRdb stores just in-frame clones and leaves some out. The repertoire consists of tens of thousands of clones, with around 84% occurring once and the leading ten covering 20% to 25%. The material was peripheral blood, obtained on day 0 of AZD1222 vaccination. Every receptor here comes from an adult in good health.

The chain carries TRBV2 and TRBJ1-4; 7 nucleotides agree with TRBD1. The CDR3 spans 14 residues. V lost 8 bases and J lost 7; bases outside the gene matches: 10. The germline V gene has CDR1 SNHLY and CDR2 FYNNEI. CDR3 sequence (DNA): TGTGCCAGCCGAAGGGTGGGACAGCTTGAAAAACTGTTTTTT. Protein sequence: CASRRVGQLEKLFF.

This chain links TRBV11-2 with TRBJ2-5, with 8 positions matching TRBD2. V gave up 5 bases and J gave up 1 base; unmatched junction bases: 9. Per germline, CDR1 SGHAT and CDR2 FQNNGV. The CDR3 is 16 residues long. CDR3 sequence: CASSVTSGLFQETQYF. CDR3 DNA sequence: TGTGCCAGCAGCGTAACTAGCGGACTTTTCCAAGAGACCCAGTACTTC.

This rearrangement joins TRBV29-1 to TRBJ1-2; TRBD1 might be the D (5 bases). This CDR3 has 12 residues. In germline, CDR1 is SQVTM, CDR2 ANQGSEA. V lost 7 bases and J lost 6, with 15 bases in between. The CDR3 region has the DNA TGCAGCGCAGAGCAGGGATGGAATGGCTACACCTTC. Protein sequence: CSAEQGWNGYTF.

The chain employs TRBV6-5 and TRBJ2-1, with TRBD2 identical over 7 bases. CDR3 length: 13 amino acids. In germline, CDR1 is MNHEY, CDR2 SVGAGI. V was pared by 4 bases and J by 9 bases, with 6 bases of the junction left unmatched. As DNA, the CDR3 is TGTGCCAGCAGTTCGCGACTAGCAAGTGAGCAGTTCTTC. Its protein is CASSSRLASEQFF.

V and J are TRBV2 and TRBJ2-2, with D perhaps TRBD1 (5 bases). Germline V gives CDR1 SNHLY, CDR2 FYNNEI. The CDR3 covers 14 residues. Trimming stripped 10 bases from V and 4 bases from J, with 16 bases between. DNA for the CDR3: TGTGCCACTTCCAGGGTCTCGGGCACCGGGGAGCTGTTTTTT. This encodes CATSRVSGTGELFF.

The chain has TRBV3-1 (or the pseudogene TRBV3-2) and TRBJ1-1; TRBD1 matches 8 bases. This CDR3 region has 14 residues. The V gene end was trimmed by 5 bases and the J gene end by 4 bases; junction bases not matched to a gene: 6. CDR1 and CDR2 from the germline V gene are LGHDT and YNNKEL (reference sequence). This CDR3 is CASSSDRAGTEAFF. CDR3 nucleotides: TGTGCCAGCAGCTCGGACAGGGCAGGCACTGAAGCTTTCTTT.

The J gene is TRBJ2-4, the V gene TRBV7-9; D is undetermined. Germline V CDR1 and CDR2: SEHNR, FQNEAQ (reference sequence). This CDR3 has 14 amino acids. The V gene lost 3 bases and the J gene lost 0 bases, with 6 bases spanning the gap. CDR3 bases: TGTGCCAGCAGCTTCCCGGGAGCCAAAAACATTCAGTACTTC. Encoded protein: CASSFPGAKNIQYF. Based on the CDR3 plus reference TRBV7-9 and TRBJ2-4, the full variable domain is DTGVSQNPRHKITKRGQNVTFRCDPISEHNRLYWYRQTLGQGPEFLTYFQNEAQLEKSRLLSDRFSAERPKGSFSTLEIQRTEQGDSAMYLCASSFPGAKNIQYFGAGTRLSVL.

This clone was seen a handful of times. CDR3 nucleotide sequence: TGTGCCAGCAGCTCTGGGACAGCCGACTATGGCTACACCTTC. Amino acid sequence: CASSSGTADYGYTF. This chain uses TRBV7-9 with TRBJ1-2, with 7 bases identical to TRBD1. V trimming: 4 bases; J trimming: 3 bases; junction bases outside the gene matches: 5. Germline assignment: CDR1 SEHNR and CDR2 FQNEAQ (reference sequence). CDR3 length: 14 residues. Full variable domain (missing parts from reference TRBV7-9 and TRBJ1-2): DTGVSQNPRHKITKRGQNVTFRCDPISEHNRLYWYRQTLGQGPEFLTYFQNEAQLEKSRLLSDRFSAERPKGSFSTLEIQRTEQGDSAMYLCASSSGTADYGYTFGSGTRLTVV.

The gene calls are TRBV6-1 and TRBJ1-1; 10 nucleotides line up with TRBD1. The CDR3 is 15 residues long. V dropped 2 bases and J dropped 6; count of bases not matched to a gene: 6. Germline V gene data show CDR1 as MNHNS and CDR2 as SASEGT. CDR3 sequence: CASSERGGTGAEAFF. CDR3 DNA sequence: TGTGCCAGCAGTGAAAGGGGCGGGACAGGGGCTGAAGCTTTCTTT.

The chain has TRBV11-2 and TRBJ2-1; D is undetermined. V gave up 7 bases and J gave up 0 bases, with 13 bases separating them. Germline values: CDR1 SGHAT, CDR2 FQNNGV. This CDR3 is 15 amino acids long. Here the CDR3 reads CASTPGPSSYNEQFF. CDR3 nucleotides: TGTGCCAGCACCCCCGGTCCAAGCTCCTACAATGAGCAGTTCTTC. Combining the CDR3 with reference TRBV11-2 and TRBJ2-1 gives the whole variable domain EAGVAQSPRYKIIEKRQSVAFWCNPISGHATLYWYQQILGQGPKLLIQFQNNGVVDDSQLPKDRFSAERLKGVDSTLKIQPAKLEDSAVYLCASTPGPSSYNEQFFGPGTRLTVL.

The DNA for the CDR3 is TGTGCCAGCAGTATAACAGGGGGCGGGGGCGTGGAGCAGTTCTTC. Its protein is CASSITGGGGVEQFF. The V and J genes are TRBV27 and TRBJ2-1, with 9 bases aligning to TRBD1. The V gene's germline CDR1 is MNHEY and CDR2 SMNVEV (reference sequence). The CDR3 covers 15 residues. V was pared by 5 bases and J by 10 bases, with 12 bases of the junction left unmatched.

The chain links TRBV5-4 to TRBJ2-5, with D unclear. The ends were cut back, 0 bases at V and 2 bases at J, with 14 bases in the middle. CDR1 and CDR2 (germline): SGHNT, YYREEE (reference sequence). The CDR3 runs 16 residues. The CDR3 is CASSLALGRSQETQYF. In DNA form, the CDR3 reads TGTGCCAGCAGCTTGGCTCTTGGCAGGTCTCAAGAGACCCAGTACTTC.

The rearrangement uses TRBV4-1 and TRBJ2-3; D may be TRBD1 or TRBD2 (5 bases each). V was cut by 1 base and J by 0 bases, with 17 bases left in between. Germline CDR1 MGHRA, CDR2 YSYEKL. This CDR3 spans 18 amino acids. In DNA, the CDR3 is TGCGCCAGCAGCCAAGCTATTTCAGGGAGTGGGAGCACAGATACGCAGTATTTT. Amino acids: CASSQAISGSGSTDTQYF.

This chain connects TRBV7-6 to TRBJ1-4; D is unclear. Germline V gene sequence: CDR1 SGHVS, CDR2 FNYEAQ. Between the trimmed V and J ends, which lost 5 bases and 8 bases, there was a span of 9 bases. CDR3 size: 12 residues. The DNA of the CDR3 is TGTGCCAGCAGCCTACTTTGGGAAAAACTGTTTTTT. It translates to CASSLLWEKLFF. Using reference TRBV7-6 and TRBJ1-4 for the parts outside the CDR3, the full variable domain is GAGVSQSPRYKVTKRGQDVALRCDPISGHVSLYWYRQALGQGPEFLTYFNYEAQQDKSGLPNDRFSAERPEGSISTLTIQRTEQRDSAMYRCASSLLWEKLFFGSGTQLSVL.

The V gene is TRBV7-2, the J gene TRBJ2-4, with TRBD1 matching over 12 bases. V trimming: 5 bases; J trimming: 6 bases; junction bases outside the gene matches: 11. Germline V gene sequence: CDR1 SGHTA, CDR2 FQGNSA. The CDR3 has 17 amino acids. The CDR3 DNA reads TGTGCCAGCAGCGTACCGGGACAGGGGGCCCCGGGAAACATTCAGTACTTC. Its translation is CASSVPGQGAPGNIQYF.

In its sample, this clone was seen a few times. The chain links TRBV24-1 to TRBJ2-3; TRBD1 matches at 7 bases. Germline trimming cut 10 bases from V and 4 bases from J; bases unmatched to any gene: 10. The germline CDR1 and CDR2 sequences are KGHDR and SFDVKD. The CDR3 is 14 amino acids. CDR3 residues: CATDPGQISDTQYF. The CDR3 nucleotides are TGTGCCACAGATCCGGGACAGATTTCAGATACGCAGTATTTT.

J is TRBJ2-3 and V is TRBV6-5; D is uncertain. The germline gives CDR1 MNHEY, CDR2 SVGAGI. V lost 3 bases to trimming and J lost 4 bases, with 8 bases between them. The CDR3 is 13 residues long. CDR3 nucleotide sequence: TGTGCCAGCAGTTATGGCGGCGCAGATACGCAGTATTTT. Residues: CASSYGGADTQYF.

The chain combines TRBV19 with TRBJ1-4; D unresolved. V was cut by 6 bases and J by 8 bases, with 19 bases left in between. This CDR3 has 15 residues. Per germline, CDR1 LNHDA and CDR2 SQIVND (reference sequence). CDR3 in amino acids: CASRLSGSRAEKLFF. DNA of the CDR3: TGTGCCAGTAGGCTTTCCGGGTCTCGGGCCGAAAAACTGTTTTTT.

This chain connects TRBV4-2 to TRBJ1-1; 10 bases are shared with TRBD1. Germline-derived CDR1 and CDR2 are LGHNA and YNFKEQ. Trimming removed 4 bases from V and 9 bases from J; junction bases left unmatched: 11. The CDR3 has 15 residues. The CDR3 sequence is CASSLTDGTGEKAFF. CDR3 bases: TGTGCCAGCAGCCTTACTGACGGGACAGGGGAGAAAGCTTTCTTT.

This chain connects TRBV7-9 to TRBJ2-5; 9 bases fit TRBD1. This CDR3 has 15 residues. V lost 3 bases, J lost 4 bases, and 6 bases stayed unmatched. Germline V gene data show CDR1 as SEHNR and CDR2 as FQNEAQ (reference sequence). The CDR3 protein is CASSFRTGARETQYF. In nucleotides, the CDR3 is TGTGCCAGCAGCTTTCGGACAGGGGCGAGAGAGACCCAGTACTTC.

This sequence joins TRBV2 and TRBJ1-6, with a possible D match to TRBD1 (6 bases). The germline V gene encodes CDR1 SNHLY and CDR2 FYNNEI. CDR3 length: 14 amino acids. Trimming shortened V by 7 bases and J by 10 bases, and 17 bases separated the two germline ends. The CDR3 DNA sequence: TGTGCCAGCACCAGACAGGAGGGGTCCTCACCCCTCCACTTT. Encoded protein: CASTRQEGSSPLHF.

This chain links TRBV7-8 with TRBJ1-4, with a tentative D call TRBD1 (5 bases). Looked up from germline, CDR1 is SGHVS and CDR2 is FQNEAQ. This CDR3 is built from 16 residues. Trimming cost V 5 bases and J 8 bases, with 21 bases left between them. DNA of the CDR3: TGTGCCAGCAGCCCTGCTTTTGGTCAGGGCGGCGAAAAACTGTTTTTT. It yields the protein CASSPAFGQGGEKLFF.

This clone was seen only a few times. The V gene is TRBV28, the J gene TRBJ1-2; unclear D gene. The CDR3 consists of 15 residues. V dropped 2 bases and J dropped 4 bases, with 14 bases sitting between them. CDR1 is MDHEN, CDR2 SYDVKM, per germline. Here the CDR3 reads CASSLNGLSVYGYTF. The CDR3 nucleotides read TGTGCCAGCAGTTTAAATGGTTTGTCAGTCTATGGCTACACCTTC.

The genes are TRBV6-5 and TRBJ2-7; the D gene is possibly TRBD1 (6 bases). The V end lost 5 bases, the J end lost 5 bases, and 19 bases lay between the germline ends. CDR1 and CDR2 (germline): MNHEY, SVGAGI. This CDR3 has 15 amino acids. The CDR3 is CASSPTGLVSDEQYF. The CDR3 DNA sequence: TGTGCCAGCAGTCCCACAGGGTTGGTGAGCGACGAGCAGTACTTC.

CDR3 DNA sequence: TGTGCCAGCAGCGCGGACAGTTGGGCAGATACGCAGTATTTT. It is translated as CASSADSWADTQYF. The chain employs TRBV9 and TRBJ2-3; TRBD1 is a possible D gene (6 bases). Germline V gene data show CDR1 as SGDLS and CDR2 as YYNGEE. CDR3 length equals 14 residues. The V end lost 3 bases, the J end lost 4 bases, and 12 bases lay between the germline ends.

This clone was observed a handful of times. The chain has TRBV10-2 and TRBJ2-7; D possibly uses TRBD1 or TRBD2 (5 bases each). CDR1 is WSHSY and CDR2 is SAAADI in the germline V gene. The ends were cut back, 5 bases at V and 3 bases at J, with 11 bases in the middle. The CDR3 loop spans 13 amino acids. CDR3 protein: CASSTGRSYEQYF. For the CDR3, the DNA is TGCGCCAGCAGTACGGGACGGAGCTACGAGCAGTACTTC.

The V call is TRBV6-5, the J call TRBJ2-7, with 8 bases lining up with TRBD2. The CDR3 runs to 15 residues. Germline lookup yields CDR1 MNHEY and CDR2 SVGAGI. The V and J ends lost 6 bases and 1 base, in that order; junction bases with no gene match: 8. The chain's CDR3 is CASRNAGGGSYEQYF. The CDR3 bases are TGTGCCAGCAGAAACGCGGGGGGTGGATCCTACGAGCAGTACTTC.

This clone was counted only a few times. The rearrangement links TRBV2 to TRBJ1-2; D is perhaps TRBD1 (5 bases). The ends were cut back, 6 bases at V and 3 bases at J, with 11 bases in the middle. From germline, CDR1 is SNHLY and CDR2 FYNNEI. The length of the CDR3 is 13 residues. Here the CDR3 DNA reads TGTGCCAGCAGCCTCGACAGTTACTATGGCTACACCTTC. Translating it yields CASSLDSYYGYTF.

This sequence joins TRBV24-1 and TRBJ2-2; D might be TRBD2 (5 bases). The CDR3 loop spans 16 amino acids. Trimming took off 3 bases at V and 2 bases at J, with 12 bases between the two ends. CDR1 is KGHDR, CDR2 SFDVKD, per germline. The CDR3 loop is CATSDPGLGNTGELFF. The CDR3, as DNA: TGTGCCACCAGTGATCCTGGACTGGGAAACACCGGGGAGCTGTTTTTT.

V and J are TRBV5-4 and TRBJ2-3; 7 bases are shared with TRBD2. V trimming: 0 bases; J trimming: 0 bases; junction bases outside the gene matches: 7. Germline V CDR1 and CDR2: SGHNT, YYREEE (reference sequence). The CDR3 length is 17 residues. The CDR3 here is CASSLDLSGASTDTQYF. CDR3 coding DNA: TGTGCCAGCAGCTTGGACCTGAGCGGGGCTAGCACAGATACGCAGTATTTT.

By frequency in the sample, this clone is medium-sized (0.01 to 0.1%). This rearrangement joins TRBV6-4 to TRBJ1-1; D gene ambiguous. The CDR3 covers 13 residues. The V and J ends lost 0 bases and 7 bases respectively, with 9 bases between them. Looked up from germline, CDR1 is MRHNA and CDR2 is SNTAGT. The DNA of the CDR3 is TGTGCCAGCAGTGACTCCGGCCCCTTTGAAGCTTTCTTT. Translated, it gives CASSDSGPFEAFF.

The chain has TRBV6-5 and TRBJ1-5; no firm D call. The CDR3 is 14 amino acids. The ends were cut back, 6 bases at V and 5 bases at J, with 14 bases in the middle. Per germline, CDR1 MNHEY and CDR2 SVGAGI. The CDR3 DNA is TGTGCCAGCAGCGACCAAGTACGGGATCAGCCCCAGCATTTT. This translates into CASSDQVRDQPQHF.